The 2 T cell receptor beta chains given below trace back to one sample, sequenced in a study of persistence of HIV-infected CD4 T cells. Cells were stimulated nonspecifically with anti-CD3/anti-CD28 magnetic beads. Sorting of responding CD4+ T cells relied on upregulated CD40 ligand together with CD69. The antigens for these receptors are not known. The libraries were made with immunoSEQ version 4 in survey mode. TCRdb keeps only in-frame clones here, not all; method: immunoSEQ multiplex PCR. This table has about 43,000 clones, around 89% appearing once. The starting material was CD4+ T cells sorted from PBMCs after approximately 20-hour stimulation, obtained from a patient who received antiretroviral therapy. All receptors derive from an adult man with HIV who was CMV-seropositive.

V and J are TRBV5-1 and TRBJ2-2, with D uncertain. The CDR3 is 13 amino acids. CDR1 and CDR2 from the germline V gene are SGHRS and YFSETQ. V shed 4 bases and J shed 4 bases, with 8 bases lying between them. CDR3 in amino acids: CASSLGGTGELFF. The CDR3 DNA reads TGCGCCAGCAGCCTAGGTGGCACCGGGGAGCTGTTTTTT. Based on the CDR3 plus reference TRBV5-1 and TRBJ2-2, the full variable domain is KAGVTQTPRYLIKTRGQQVTLSCSPISGHRSVSWYQQTPGQGLQFLFEYFSETQRNKGNFPGRFSGRQFSNSRSEMNVSTLELGDSALYLCASSLGGTGELFFGEGSRLTVL.

The chain uses TRBV6-5 and TRBJ2-1; the D is unclear. V was pared by 7 bases and J by 5 bases, with 12 bases between. CDR1 is MNHEY, CDR2 SVGAGI, per germline. The CDR3 covers 13 residues. The CDR3 nucleotides read TGTGCCAGCATGTTGGCAGCGAACAATGAGCAGTTCTTC. Protein: CASMLAANNEQFF.